This entry is about one T cell receptor beta chain. This sample is drawn from a study of blood T cell repertoires in COVID-19. Study-wide context: Donors in the United States, Italy and Spain gave samples during acute or convalescent COVID-19. Sources were T cells, B-cell-depleted T cells, or PBMCs; the material itself was cDNA or gDNA.

Methods used by the authors: Amplification from reference gene primers served as the basis for estimated nucleated cell counts. Assay used: immunoSEQ multiplex PCR; TCRdb lists only in-frame clones, some missing. D and trimming come from the DNA, and the V and J calls and clone size come from that table. This sample has some 22,000 clones, with roughly 85% found just once. Input material: peripheral blood. The receptor was isolated from a man in his 70s in a cohort sampled during active COVID-19.

CDR3 nucleotide sequence: TGCGCCAGCAGCTCCTCCTGGGGGAGGGGGGGAGAGCAGTACTTC. It yields the protein CASSSSWGRGGEQYF. The V gene is TRBV5-1, the J gene TRBJ2-7, with D possibly being TRBD2 (7 bases). The V end was cut by 3 bases, the J end by 7 bases, with 20 bases between. Per the germline V gene, CDR1 is SGHRS and CDR2 is YFSETQ. The CDR3 consists of 15 residues.